These 8 T cell receptor beta chains were all obtained from the same sample, sequenced in a study of radiation and T cells in renal cell carcinoma. The time point is: baseline pretreatment blood. The treatment here: 15 Gy SBRT to primary tumor, nephrectomy 4 weeks later. TCRdb's copy holds only in-frame clones and misses some; the assay was immunoSEQ multiplex PCR. Among 95,000 to 150,000 clones, roughly 80% were seen once, and the ten largest hold around 3%. The sample was blood, taken from a patient whose treatment included radiotherapy and nephrectomy. These receptors were obtained from a woman aged 60-75 years with renal cell carcinoma.

Regarding this clone: The sample carries other DNA sequences with the same CDR3. This chain links TRBV5-1 with TRBJ2-3; D is unresolved. Germline V lookup: CDR1 SGHRS, CDR2 YFSETQ. The V and J ends lost 3 bases and 1 base respectively, with 6 bases between them. The CDR3 loop spans 13 amino acids. In DNA, the CDR3 is TGCGCCAGCAGCTCCCAGGGCACAGATACGCAGTATTTT. Protein: CASSSQGTDTQYF.

The gene calls are TRBV11-2 and TRBJ2-7; 11 bases are shared with TRBD2. CDR3 length: 15 residues. From germline, CDR1 is SGHAT and CDR2 FQNNGV. With V trimmed by 6 bases and J by 1 base, 5 bases remained unmatched. Here the CDR3 reads CASSSLAGVSYEQYF. The DNA of the CDR3 is TGTGCCAGCAGTTCACTAGCGGGGGTATCCTACGAGCAGTACTTC. The entire variable domain, with the rest obtained from reference TRBV11-2 and TRBJ2-7, is as follows: EAGVAQSPRYKIIEKRQSVAFWCNPISGHATLYWYQQILGQGPKLLIQFQNNGVVDDSQLPKDRFSAERLKGVDSTLKIQPAKLEDSAVYLCASSSLAGVSYEQYFGPGTRLTVT.

This rearrangement joins TRBV5-1 to TRBJ1-1; D not resolved. V lost 3 bases and J 1 base, leaving 13 bases between the germline ends. Per the germline V gene, CDR1 is SGHRS and CDR2 is YFSETQ. CDR3 length equals 15 residues. Written as DNA, the CDR3 is TGCGCCAGCAGCTCGGGCCCGGCCTCGAACACTGAAGCTTTCTTT. Translation gives CASSSGPASNTEAFF.

This rearrangement joins TRBV5-1 to TRBJ1-2; D not certain. The CDR3 consists of 14 residues. CDR1 and CDR2 (germline): SGHRS, YFSETQ. With 0 bases removed from V and 2 bases from J, the gap between germline ends came to 8 bases. CDR3 coding DNA: TGCGCCAGCAGCTTGGATCAGCCAAACTATGGCTACACCTTC. Translation gives CASSLDQPNYGYTF.

This clone was seen once. The gene calls are TRBV6-1 and TRBJ2-3; D is perhaps TRBD1 (5 bases). Germline V gene sequence: CDR1 MNHNS, CDR2 SASEGT. CDR3 length: 14 residues. Between the trimmed V and J ends, which lost 3 bases and 1 base, there was a span of 8 bases. The CDR3 spells CASSDQGRTDTQYF. The CDR3 DNA is TGTGCCAGCAGTGACCAGGGTCGCACAGATACGCAGTATTTT.

The rearrangement joins TRBV10-1 to TRBJ2-1; TRBD2 aligns across 15 bases. V lost 5 bases, J lost 6 bases, and 2 bases stayed unmatched. The CDR3 runs to 15 residues. The germline V gene encodes CDR1 WNHNN and CDR2 SYGVQD (reference sequence). DNA of the CDR3: TGCGCCAGCAGTAGGACTAGCGGGGGGGCCAATGAGCAGTTCTTC. It is translated as CASSRTSGGANEQFF.

The genes are TRBV2 and TRBJ2-6; D is unclear. Trimming removed 4 bases at V and 0 bases at J, with 10 bases between. CDR1 SNHLY and CDR2 FYNNEI come from the germline V gene. The CDR3 covers 16 residues. CDR3 sequence reads: CASSARQFSGANVLTF. The CDR3 DNA is TGTGCCAGCAGTGCTAGGCAGTTCTCTGGGGCCAACGTCCTGACTTTC.

The chain recombines TRBV16 with TRBJ1-5; D is perhaps TRBD1 (5 bases). Germline loops: CDR1 KGHSY, CDR2 FQNENV. V lost 0 bases, J lost 4 bases, and 13 bases lay in between. This CDR3 is 16 amino acids long. The CDR3, as DNA: TGTGCCAGCAGCCAATCTTCGCAGGGCGGGAATCAGCCCCAGCATTTT. Protein: CASSQSSQGGNQPQHF.